The T cell receptor beta chain under discussion was sequenced for a study of blood T cell repertoires in COVID-19. Study context: PBMCs, B-cell-depleted T cells, or T cells provided the cDNA or gDNA that made up the material.

This CDR3 is 16 amino acids long. Germline CDR1 is LNHDA and CDR2 is SQIVND (reference sequence). Trimming took 5 bases from V and 2 from J, leaving 15 bases between them. The repertoire was sequenced with immunoSEQ multiplex PCR; TCRdb's copy has only in-frame clones and lacks some. Here the sample spans about 120,000 clones, around 77% being singletons. The origin of this receptor is a human donor in a cohort sampled during active COVID-19. The specimen sequenced was peripheral blood. The chain combines TRBV19 with TRBJ1-4; weak D call: TRBD1 (5 bases). CDR3: CASSLGRGNTNEKLFF. CDR3 DNA: TGTGCCAGTAGTTTAGGCCGGGGGAATACTAATGAAAAACTGTTTTTT.